The TCR beta chain under discussion was sequenced for a study of identical twins. Study-level findings and limits: Cross-sectional statistical analysis, not tracking of the same donors, underpinned the conclusions.

A universal primer site was added by template switching, and unique molecular identifiers were carried by the cDNA. In TCRdb, the 5' RACE reads were re-called with MiXCR into one record per CDR3 protein. The sample contains fewer than 250,000 distinct CDR3 sequences, less than 10% of which appear only once. The germline V gene encodes CDR1 WSHSY and CDR2 SAAADI. Between the trimmed V and J ends, which lost 6 bases and 2 bases, there was a span of 14 bases. This CDR3 spans 15 amino acids. This clonotype was counted only a few times. The target antigen is unknown. The source material was memory (CD45RO+) T cells sorted from blood. The TCR comes from a woman in her late teens or twenties in good health. V is TRBV10-2 and J is TRBJ2-1; D unclear. The CDR3 reads CASRGSLGPYNEQFF. CDR3 sequence (DNA): TGCGCCAGCAGAGGTTCCCTGGGTCCCTACAATGAGCAGTTCTTC.